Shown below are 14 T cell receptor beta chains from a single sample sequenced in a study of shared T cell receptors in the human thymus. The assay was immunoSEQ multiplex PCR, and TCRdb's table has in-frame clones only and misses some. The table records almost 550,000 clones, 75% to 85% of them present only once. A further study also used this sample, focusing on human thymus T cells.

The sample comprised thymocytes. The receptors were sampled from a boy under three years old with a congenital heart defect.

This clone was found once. CDR3 region: CASSLGGASSYEQYF. CDR3 in DNA: TGTGCCAGCAGTTTAGGGGGGGCCAGCTCCTACGAGCAGTACTTC. J is TRBJ2-7 and V is TRBV28; weak D call: TRBD2 (7 bases). This CDR3 spans 15 amino acids. Trimming took off 2 bases at V and 0 bases at J, with 11 bases between the two ends. Looked up from germline, CDR1 is MDHEN and CDR2 is SYDVKM. The entire variable domain, with the rest obtained from reference TRBV28 and TRBJ2-7, is as follows: DVKVTQSSRYLVKRTGEKVFLECVQDMDHENMFWYRQDPGLGLRLIYFSYDVKMKEKGDIPEGYSVSREKKERFSLILESASTNQTSMYLCASSLGGASSYEQYFGPGTRLTVT.

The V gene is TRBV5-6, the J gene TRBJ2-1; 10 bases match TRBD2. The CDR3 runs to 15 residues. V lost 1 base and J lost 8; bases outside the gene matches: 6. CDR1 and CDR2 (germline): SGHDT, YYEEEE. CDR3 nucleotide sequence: TGTGCCAGCAGCTTGTACAGCGGGGGGGCCCATGAGCAGTTCTTC. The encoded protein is CASSLYSGGAHEQFF. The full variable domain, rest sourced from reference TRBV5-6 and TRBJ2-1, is DAGVTQSPTHLIKTRGQQVTLRCSPKSGHDTVSWYQQALGQGPQFIFQYYEEEERQRGNFPDRFSGHQFPNYSSELNVNALLLGDSALYLCASSLYSGGAHEQFFGPGTRLTVL.

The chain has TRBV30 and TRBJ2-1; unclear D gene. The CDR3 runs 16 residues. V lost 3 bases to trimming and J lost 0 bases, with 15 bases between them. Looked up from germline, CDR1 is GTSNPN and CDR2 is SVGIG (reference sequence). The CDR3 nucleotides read TGTGCCTGGAGGAGAGAGCGCTGTAGCTCCTACAATGAGCAGTTCTTC. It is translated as CAWRRERCSSYNEQFF.

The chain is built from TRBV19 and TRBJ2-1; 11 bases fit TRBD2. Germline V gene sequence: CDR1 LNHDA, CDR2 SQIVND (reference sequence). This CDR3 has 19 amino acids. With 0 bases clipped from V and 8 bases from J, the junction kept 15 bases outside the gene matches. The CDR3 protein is CASSIDRMLAGGLPDEQFF. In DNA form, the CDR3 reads TGTGCCAGTAGTATAGACAGGATGTTAGCGGGAGGGCTACCCGATGAGCAGTTCTTC.

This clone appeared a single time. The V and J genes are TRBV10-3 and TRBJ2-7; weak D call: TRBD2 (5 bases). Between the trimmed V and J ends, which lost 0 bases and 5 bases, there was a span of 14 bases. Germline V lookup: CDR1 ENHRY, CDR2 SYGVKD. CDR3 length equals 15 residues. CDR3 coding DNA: TGTGCCATCAGTGAGTCGACGGGCGGGCCCCACGAGCAGTACTTC. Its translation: CAISESTGGPHEQYF.

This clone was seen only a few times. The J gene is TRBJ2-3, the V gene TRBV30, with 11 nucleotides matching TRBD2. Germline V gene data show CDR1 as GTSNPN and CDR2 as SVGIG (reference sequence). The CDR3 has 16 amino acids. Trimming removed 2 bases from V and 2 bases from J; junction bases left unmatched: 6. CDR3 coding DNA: TGTGCCTGGAGTTTGGGTAGCGGGAGGGTCACAGATACGCAGTATTTT. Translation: CAWSLGSGRVTDTQYF.

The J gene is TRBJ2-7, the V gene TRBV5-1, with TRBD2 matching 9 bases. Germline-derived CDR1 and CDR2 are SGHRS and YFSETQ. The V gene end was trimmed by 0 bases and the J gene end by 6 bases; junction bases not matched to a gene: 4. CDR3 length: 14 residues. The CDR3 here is CASSLVVAGVEQYF. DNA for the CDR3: TGCGCCAGCAGCTTGGTGGTAGCGGGAGTCGAGCAGTACTTC.

CDR3 DNA: TGTGCCAGTAGTATAGGCCCCCGGACAGGCCATGTCGCGAACACCGGGGAGCTGTTTTTT. It yields the protein CASSIGPRTGHVANTGELFF. The chain carries TRBV19 and TRBJ2-2; TRBD1 agrees at 7 bases. Trimming cost V 1 base and J 0 bases; bases outside gene matches: 14. This CDR3 has 20 residues. Germline V gives CDR1 LNHDA, CDR2 SQIVND (reference sequence).

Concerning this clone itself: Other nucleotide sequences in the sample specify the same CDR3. The CDR3 DNA follows: TGTGCCAGCAGTGAAGGACTAGCGGGTCCCTACGAGCAGTACTTC. It translates to CASSEGLAGPYEQYF. The chain combines TRBV6-1 with TRBJ2-7; 10 bases are a match to TRBD2. The J segment lost 2 bases and the V segment lost 1 base, leaving 2 bases of the junction unmatched. There are 15 residues in the CDR3. The germline V gene encodes CDR1 MNHNS and CDR2 SASEGT.

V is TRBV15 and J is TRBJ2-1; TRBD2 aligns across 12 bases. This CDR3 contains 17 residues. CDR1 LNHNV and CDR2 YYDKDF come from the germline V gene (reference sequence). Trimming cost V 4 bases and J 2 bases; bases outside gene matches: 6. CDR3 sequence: CATSISRTSGAYNEQFF. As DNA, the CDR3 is TGTGCCACCAGCATTTCGAGGACTAGCGGGGCCTACAATGAGCAGTTCTTC.

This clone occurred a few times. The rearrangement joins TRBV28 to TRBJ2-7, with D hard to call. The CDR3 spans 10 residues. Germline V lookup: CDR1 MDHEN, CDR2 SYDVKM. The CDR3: CGYLTYEQYF. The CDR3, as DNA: TGTGGCTACCTAACCTACGAGCAGTACTTC. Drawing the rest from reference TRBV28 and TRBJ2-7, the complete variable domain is DVKVTQSSRYLVKRTGEKVFLECVQDMDHENMFWYRQDPGLGLRLIYFSYDVKMKEKGDIPEGYSVSREKKERFSLILESASTNQTSMYLCGYLTYEQYFGPGTRLTVT.

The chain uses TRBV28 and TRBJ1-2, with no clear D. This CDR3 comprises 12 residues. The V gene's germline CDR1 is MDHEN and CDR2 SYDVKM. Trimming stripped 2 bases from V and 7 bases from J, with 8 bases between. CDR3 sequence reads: CASSLDGSGYTF. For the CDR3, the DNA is TGTGCCAGCAGTTTAGATGGCAGTGGCTACACCTTC.

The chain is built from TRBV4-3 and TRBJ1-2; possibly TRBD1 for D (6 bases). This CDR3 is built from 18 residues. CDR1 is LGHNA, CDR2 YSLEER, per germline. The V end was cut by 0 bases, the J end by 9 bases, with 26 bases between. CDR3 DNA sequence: TGCGCCAGCAGCCAAGAACTTTGGTCCAGGGGCGCCCAGGGATGCTACACCTTC. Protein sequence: CASSQELWSRGAQGCYTF.

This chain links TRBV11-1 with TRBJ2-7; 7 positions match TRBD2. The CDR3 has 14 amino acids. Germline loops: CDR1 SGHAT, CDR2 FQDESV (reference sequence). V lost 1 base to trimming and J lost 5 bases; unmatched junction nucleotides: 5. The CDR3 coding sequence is TGTGCCAGCAGCTTAGGTGCGGGGGTTAACGAGCAGTACTTC. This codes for CASSLGAGVNEQYF.